These 8 T cell receptor beta chains originate from one sample sequenced in a study of T-cell reconstitution after alpha-beta-depleted transplantation in children. Unique molecular identifiers were incorporated into the prepared TCRbeta library. In TCRdb, the PCR reads were re-called with MiXCR into one record per CDR3 protein. Here the sample spans 750,000 to 950,000 distinct CDR3 sequences, approximately 15% being singletons. Sample: PBMCs, mostly from graft donor cells, taken 360 days after TCRalphabeta/CD19-depleted stem cell transplant. These TCRs come from a male patient between 10 and 17 years old who had a stem cell transplant for acute lymphoblastic leukemia, so the T cells may come from the graft donor.

The chain is built from TRBV12-3 or TRBV12-4 and TRBJ2-5; 7 bases fit TRBD2. The CDR3 has 16 residues. V gave up 3 bases and J gave up 3 bases; unmatched junction bases: 10. The CDR3 protein is CASSFLGEGQKETQYF. CDR3 nucleotides: TGTGCCAGCAGTTTCCTCGGGGAGGGCCAGAAAGAGACCCAGTACTTC.

This chain links TRBV5-1 with TRBJ2-1; D is perhaps TRBD2 (6 bases). The CDR3 has 14 residues. The germline V and J ends were trimmed by 4 bases and 8 bases, with 16 bases remaining between them. Germline values: CDR1 SGHRS, CDR2 YFSETQ. CDR3 DNA: TGCGCCAGCAGCGGCGGGACCCCGGGGCATGAGCAGTTCTTC. It is translated as CASSGGTPGHEQFF.

Only a few counts were recorded for this clonotype. The chain links TRBV5-1 to TRBJ1-3; possibly TRBD1 for D (5 bases). With 2 bases removed from V and 0 bases from J, the gap between germline ends came to 9 bases. Germline CDR1 is SGHRS and CDR2 is YFSETQ. CDR3 length: 15 amino acids. Here the CDR3 reads CASSFDSSSGNTIYF. CDR3 DNA sequence: TGCGCCAGCAGCTTCGACAGCTCCTCTGGAAACACCATATATTTT.

As concerns this clonotype: Germline is not matched at one junction end, which may reflect a read error. The chain joins TRBV29-1 to TRBJ1-1; D possibly corresponds to TRBD1 (5 bases). Germline lookup yields CDR1 SQVTM and CDR2 ANQGSEA. The CDR3 sequence is 12 residues long. The CDR3 is CSVVGVPTEALF. In nucleotides, the CDR3 is TGCAGCGTGGTGGGGGTACCCACTGAAGCTTTATTT.

This clonotype was seen ten or more times. The chain carries TRBV3-1 and TRBJ2-1; D gene ambiguous. Germline V CDR1 and CDR2: LGHDT, YNNKEL (reference sequence). V shed 0 bases and J shed 7 bases, with 13 bases lying between them. The CDR3 length is 15 residues. The CDR3 protein is CASSQEIPPANEQFF. The CDR3, as DNA: TGTGCCAGCAGCCAAGAAATACCCCCAGCGAATGAGCAGTTCTTC.

The CDR3 DNA follows: TGTGCCAGCAGTTTTGGGGGAGTTACGCAGCCCCAGCATTTT. Amino acid sequence: CASSFGGVTQPQHF. This rearrangement joins TRBV6-2 or TRBV6-3 to TRBJ1-5; D perhaps matches TRBD1 (5 bases). Deletions cut 4 bases from V and 7 bases from J, with 14 bases between. CDR1 and CDR2 from the germline V gene are MNHEY and SVGEGT. The CDR3 loop spans 14 amino acids.

Regarding this clonotype: Mismatch with germline at one junction end may stem from a read error. V is TRBV20-1 and J is TRBJ1-1; the D is unclear. Germline V gives CDR1 DFQATT, CDR2 SNEGSKA (reference sequence). This CDR3 spans 13 amino acids. The CDR3 loop is CSARESGNIEAFF. In nucleotides, the CDR3 is TGCAGCGCTCGGGAGAGTGGGAACATTGAAGCTTTCTTT.

The rearrangement uses TRBV4-2 and TRBJ2-1; D uncertain. V lost 2 bases and J lost 14, with 13 bases in between. Germline CDR1 and CDR2: LGHNA and YNFKEQ. The CDR3 loop spans 12 amino acids. CDR3 residues: CASSQPGPRKFF. DNA for the CDR3: TGTGCCAGCAGCCAACCGGGCCCAAGAAAGTTCTTC.